The 29 T cell receptor beta chains in this list originate from one sample, sequenced in a study of metastatic and nonmetastatic thyroid tumors. No patient had received any treatment before thyroid surgery. TCRdb re-called clones via MiXCR from the PCR reads. This sample carries tens of thousands of clones, around 20% of them seen once, and the ten largest clones take under 45%. The sequenced sample consisted of blood. These TCRs come from a female donor with papillary thyroid cancer or a benign thyroid nodule (not recorded which). Some clones in this sample may be carry-over from other donors' samples.

This clone is categorized as medium-sized. The sample holds other DNA sequences that translate to the same CDR3. The J gene is TRBJ2-2, the V gene TRBV6-1; D might be TRBD2 (5 bases). The V end lost 3 bases, the J end lost 2 bases, and 7 bases lay between the germline ends. Germline lookup yields CDR1 MNHNS and CDR2 SASEGT. The CDR3 spans 14 residues. Here the CDR3 reads CASSEGVNTGELFF. The CDR3 DNA reads as TGTGCCAGCAGTGAGGGAGTTAACACCGGGGAGCTGTTTTTT.

At least ten counts were recorded for this clone. The chain combines TRBV28 with TRBJ2-1; 13 bases agree with TRBD2. Germline V CDR1 and CDR2: MDHEN, SYDVKM. V was pared by 1 base and J by 9 bases, with 9 bases of the junction left unmatched. CDR3 length: 17 amino acids. The CDR3 reads CASSLLRTSGRGGEQFF. CDR3 DNA: TGTGCCAGCAGTTTATTGAGGACTAGCGGGAGAGGGGGTGAGCAGTTCTTC. The full variable domain, in which reference TRBV28 and TRBJ2-1 provide the parts outside the CDR3, is DVKVTQSSRYLVKRTGEKVFLECVQDMDHENMFWYRQDPGLGLRLIYFSYDVKMKEKGDIPEGYSVSREKKERFSLILESASTNQTSMYLCASSLLRTSGRGGEQFFGPGTRLTVL.

This clone was detected ten times or more. This chain connects TRBV12-3 or TRBV12-4 to TRBJ1-5, with D possibly matching TRBD1 (5 bases). The CDR3 contains 16 residues. Trimming stripped 4 bases from V and 0 bases from J, with 13 bases between. The CDR3 is CASSSWGSTSNQPQHF. CDR3 nucleotide sequence: TGTGCCAGCAGTTCATGGGGGTCCACTAGCAATCAGCCCCAGCATTTT.

The V gene is TRBV6-1, the J gene TRBJ1-1; 9 bases are a match to TRBD1. Germline lookup yields CDR1 MNHNS and CDR2 SASEGT. This CDR3 comprises 14 residues. V lost 5 bases and J lost 5; bases outside the gene matches: 6. The CDR3 nucleotides are TGTGCCAGCAGTCGGGACAGGGACAAAACTGAAGCTTTCTTT. It encodes CASSRDRDKTEAFF.

The V and J genes are TRBV7-2 and TRBJ1-1; D perhaps matches TRBD1 (5 bases). Deletions cut 11 bases from V and 4 bases from J, with 17 bases between. This CDR3 has 13 residues. The germline gives CDR1 SGHTA, CDR2 FQGNSA. The CDR3 DNA reads TGTGCCGCAGAGGTACCAGGGACCACTGAAGCTTTCTTT. This sequence encodes CAAEVPGTTEAFF.

In this sample, this clone turned up many times. A much bigger clone sits one base away, suggesting this may be a read error. The J gene is TRBJ2-5, the V gene TRBV6-1; D is unresolved. Germline lookup yields CDR1 MNHNS and CDR2 SASEGT. The CDR3 totals 11 residues. The CDR3 region has the DNA TGTGCCAGCACGCAACAAGAGGCCCAGTACTTC. Its translation is CASTQQEAQYF.

The chain links TRBV24-1 to TRBJ1-2, with D unresolved. The CDR3 spans 13 residues. V was shortened by 5 bases and J by 9 bases, with 15 bases between the two germline ends. CDR1 and CDR2 from the germline V gene are KGHDR and SFDVKD. The CDR3 nucleotides read TGTGCCACCAGTGGCGGCGGGAATCGTCGCTACACCTTC. Protein: CATSGGGNRRYTF.

Details on this clone: A much bigger clone sits one base away, suggesting this may be a read error. No conserved phenylalanine or tryptophan ends this CDR3, so it is likely a read error. The chain uses TRBV30 and TRBJ1-1, with TRBD1 matching over 7 bases. V trimming: 0 bases; J trimming: 4 bases; junction bases outside the gene matches: 14. CDR1 and CDR2 (germline): GTSNPN, SVGIG (reference sequence). The CDR3 is made up of 17 amino acids. Written as DNA, the CDR3 is TGTGCCTGGAGTGTACGAAGAGGGGGGACAGACCTCACTGAAGCTTTCTAT. It is translated as CAWSVRRGGTDLTEAFY.

This chain joins TRBV6-1 and TRBJ2-1, with no clear D. This CDR3 is 13 amino acids long. The germline V and J ends were trimmed by 1 base and 6 bases, with 7 bases remaining between them. Germline V gene data show CDR1 as MNHNS and CDR2 as SASEGT. The CDR3 coding sequence is TGTGCCAGCAGTGAAGACTGGGTCAATGAGCAGTTCTTC. Its translation: CASSEDWVNEQFF.

This clone was counted many times. The chain couples TRBV2 to TRBJ1-1; no clear D gene. CDR1 is SNHLY, CDR2 FYNNEI, per germline. Trimming left V 2 bases short and J 1 base short, with 5 bases between. This CDR3 has 13 residues. The DNA of the CDR3 is TGTGCCAGCAGTGAATTGGAGAACACTGAAGCTTTCTTT. The encoded protein is CASSELENTEAFF. The whole variable domain, filled in from reference TRBV2 and TRBJ1-1, reads EPEVTQTPSHQVTQMGQEVILRCVPISNHLYFYWYRQILGQKVEFLVSFYNNEISEKSEIFDDQFSVERPDGSNFTLKIRSTKLEDSAMYFCASSELENTEAFFGQGTRLTVV.

This clone was counted only a few times. The chain uses TRBV12-3 or TRBV12-4 and TRBJ2-5; a weak D match, TRBD2 (5 bases). The CDR3 totals 12 residues. The germline V and J ends were trimmed by 3 bases and 3 bases, with 5 bases remaining between them. The CDR3 bases are TGTGCCAGCAGTTTGCGGGAAGAGACCCAGTACTTC. Protein product: CASSLREETQYF.

DNA of the CDR3: TGTGCCTGGAGTCGGGACAGGGGAGGTTATGGCTACACCTTC. Amino acids: CAWSRDRGGYGYTF. The chain couples TRBV30 to TRBJ1-2; 10 nucleotides match TRBD1. The junction had 5 bases not matched to a gene; V was cut back by 2 bases and J by 5 bases. The CDR3 is 14 amino acids. CDR1 is GTSNPN, CDR2 SVGIG, per germline (reference sequence).

V and J are TRBV6-4 and TRBJ1-5; D is possibly TRBD1 (5 bases). Germline CDR1 MRHNA, CDR2 SNTAGT. The CDR3 is made up of 14 amino acids. Between the trimmed V and J ends, which lost 3 bases and 7 bases, there was a span of 13 bases. The CDR3 region has the DNA TGTGCCAGCAGTGAATTTTTGGGGGGACAGCCCCAGCATTTT. It encodes CASSEFLGGQPQHF.

This clone has more than one count but fewer than ten. This chain links TRBV12-3 or TRBV12-4 with TRBJ2-5; TRBD2 agrees at 9 bases. The CDR3 consists of 16 residues. V lost 4 bases, J lost 4 bases, and 10 bases stayed unmatched. CDR3 sequence reads: CASSSPLGTSLETQYF. Here the CDR3 DNA reads TGTGCCAGCAGTTCCCCCTTGGGGACTAGCCTAGAGACCCAGTACTTC.

This chain joins TRBV3-1 and TRBJ1-2; D call uncertain. This CDR3 comprises 13 residues. The germline V gene encodes CDR1 LGHDT and CDR2 YNNKEL (reference sequence). V dropped 2 bases and J dropped 8 bases, with 12 bases sitting between them. CDR3 DNA sequence: TGTGCCAGCAGCCAACGGCAGTTGGGCGGCTACACCTTC. It translates to CASSQRQLGGYTF.

This clone was picked up a small number of times. The V call is TRBV19, the J call TRBJ2-3; the match to TRBD2 covers 12 bases. V lost 4 bases, J lost 0 bases, and 8 bases stayed unmatched. From germline, CDR1 is LNHDA and CDR2 SQIVND (reference sequence). This CDR3 is 18 amino acids long. The CDR3 is CASSKLVGTSGSTDTQYF. The CDR3 nucleotides read TGTGCCAGTAGTAAATTGGTCGGGACTAGCGGGAGCACAGATACGCAGTATTTT.

At least ten counts were recorded for this clone. The chain recombines TRBV2 with TRBJ1-1, with D hard to call. The V end was cut by 2 bases, the J end by 1 base, with 14 bases between. This CDR3 has 16 amino acids. Germline V gene sequence: CDR1 SNHLY, CDR2 FYNNEI. This CDR3 reads CASSESPRTANTEAFF. The CDR3, as DNA: TGTGCCAGCAGTGAATCCCCACGGACGGCGAACACTGAAGCTTTCTTT.

The gene calls are TRBV6-1 and TRBJ1-3; D gene uncertain. The CDR3 extends over 14 amino acids. Germline CDR1 is MNHNS and CDR2 is SASEGT. The chain's CDR3 is CSVAHDVQGNTIYF. The CDR3 DNA is TGTTCCGTGGCCCACGACGTCCAAGGAAACACCATATATTTT.

This chain uses TRBV7-2 with TRBJ2-2, with 7 bases that match TRBD1. CDR1 is SGHTA and CDR2 is FQGNSA in the germline V gene. The CDR3 contains 13 residues. Trimming at V came to 6 bases and at J to 4 bases, leaving 2 bases not matched to a gene. CDR3 sequence reads: CASRGQSTGELFF. The CDR3 DNA sequence: TGTGCCAGCAGGGGACAGTCCACCGGGGAGCTGTTTTTT. Combining the CDR3 with reference TRBV7-2 and TRBJ2-2 gives the whole variable domain GAGVSQSPSNKVTEKGKDVELRCDPISGHTALYWYRQSLGQGLEFLIYFQGNSAPDKSGLPSDRFSAERTGGSVSTLTIQRTQQEDSAVYLCASRGQSTGELFFGEGSRLTVL.

This clone was seen at least ten times. The chain carries TRBV7-6 and TRBJ1-1, with TRBD1 identical over 7 bases. CDR1 and CDR2 (germline): SGHVS, FNYEAQ. The CDR3 covers 15 residues. Trimming cost V 2 bases and J 2 bases; bases outside gene matches: 5. Here the CDR3 reads CASSLWAGGNTEAFF. The CDR3 DNA reads as TGTGCCAGCAGCTTATGGGCAGGGGGTAACACTGAAGCTTTCTTT.

This clone was picked up a small number of times. The rearrangement joins TRBV6-1 to TRBJ2-6; no definite D call. This CDR3 comprises 13 residues. CDR1 MNHNS and CDR2 SASEGT come from the germline V gene. Trimming pared 7 bases from V and 2 bases from J, leaving 6 bases between. The CDR3 bases are TGTGCCAGCATTAGAACTGGGGCCAACGTCCTGACTTTC. Translating gives CASIRTGANVLTF.

This clone has at least ten counts. The rearrangement joins TRBV30 to TRBJ1-2; D unclear. Trimming removed 0 bases at V and 11 bases at J, with 10 bases between. The germline gives CDR1 GTSNPN, CDR2 SVGIG (reference sequence). The CDR3 has 11 amino acids. The CDR3 protein is CAWSVRHFYTF. The CDR3, as DNA: TGTGCCTGGAGTGTACGACACTTTTACACCTTC.

CDR3 coding DNA: TGTGCCAGCAGAAAGTCAGCGACAGAACCATATGGCTACACCTTC. It specifies CASRKSATEPYGYTF. The chain recombines TRBV6-1 with TRBJ1-2; TRBD1 is a possible D gene (5 bases). Trimming removed 6 bases at V and 5 bases at J, with 19 bases between. Per the germline V gene, CDR1 is MNHNS and CDR2 is SASEGT. The CDR3 is 15 residues long.

This clone was seen repeatedly, ten times or more. The chain couples TRBV24-1 to TRBJ2-1; D gene uncertain. This CDR3 contains 12 residues. Germline lookup yields CDR1 KGHDR and CDR2 SFDVKD. Trimming removed 3 bases at V and 10 bases at J, with 9 bases between. The CDR3 region is CATSDDAKEQFF. CDR3 DNA: TGTGCCACCAGTGATGACGCGAAAGAGCAGTTCTTC.

In this sample, this clone turned up many times. This chain joins TRBV6-2 or TRBV6-3 and TRBJ2-6; no firm D call. The CDR3 has 16 amino acids. V lost 5 bases and J 0 bases, leaving 11 bases between the germline ends. Germline CDR1 reads MNHEY; CDR2 reads SVGEGT. In DNA, the CDR3 is TGTGCCAGCAGTCACTTGGGCGACTCTGGGGCCAACGTCCTGACTTTC. It is translated as CASSHLGDSGANVLTF.

Ten or more counts support this clone. Other DNA sequences in this sample translate to the same CDR3. The chain is built from TRBV4-1 and TRBJ1-6, with a weak D call TRBD1 (5 bases). The V and J ends lost 1 base and 10 bases respectively, with 8 bases between them. There are 13 residues in the CDR3. CDR1 is MGHRA, CDR2 YSYEKL, per germline. CDR3 sequence (DNA): TGCGCCAGCAGCCAAGCGGGGGACTCACCCCTCCACTTT. Encoded protein: CASSQAGDSPLHF.

In regard to this clone: Being one base from a much bigger clone, this may be a read error. The sample carries other DNA sequences with the same CDR3. The chain combines TRBV18 with TRBJ1-1; D is perhaps TRBD1 (5 bases). The CDR3 runs to 13 residues. Germline CDR1 is KGHSH and CDR2 is LQKENI. CDR3 region: CASSPGGAVEAFF. CDR3 nucleotide sequence: TGTGCCAGCTCACCGGGAGGGGCAGTCGAAGCCTTCTTT.

A remark on this clone: Other DNA sequences within the sample encode an identical CDR3. V and J are TRBV20-1 and TRBJ1-6; D is unclear. CDR3 size: 15 residues. CDR1 DFQATT and CDR2 SNEGSKA come from the germline V gene (reference sequence). V dropped 4 bases and J dropped 1 base, with 11 bases sitting between them. The CDR3 protein is CSAKPGGSYNSPLHF. CDR3 in DNA: TGCAGTGCTAAGCCGGGAGGGTCCTATAATTCACCCCTCCACTTT.

The sample holds many counts of this clone. The chain uses TRBV20-1 and TRBJ2-1; D may correspond to TRBD1 or TRBD2 (5 bases each). V dropped 6 bases and J dropped 0 bases, with 12 bases sitting between them. CDR3 length: 14 amino acids. CDR1 is DFQATT and CDR2 is SNEGSKA in the germline V gene (reference sequence). CDR3 coding DNA: TGCAGTGCCAGACAGCGGAGCTCCTACAATGAGCAGTTCTTC. Translating gives CSARQRSSYNEQFF.